This T cell receptor beta chain was obtained from a study of Graves' ophthalmopathy and Graves' hyperthyroidism. Germline loops: CDR1 MNHNY, CDR2 SVGAGI (reference sequence). The CDR3 is 14 amino acids. J was trimmed by 5 bases and V by 0 bases; bases with no gene match: 2. TCR beta CDR3 amplification used RNA transcripts. Second-round multiplex PCR came after a first-round RT-PCR that employed HTBI primers. Via MiXCR, TCRdb re-called the multiplex PCR reads, giving one row per CDR3 protein. The data hold about 700,000 distinct CDR3 sequences, with roughly two fifths observed a single time. The receptor was derived from an adult man with Graves' ophthalmopathy. This chain connects TRBV6-6 to TRBJ2-5, with TRBD2 matching 8 bases. Input material: peripheral blood. CDR3 coding DNA: TGTGCCAGCAGTTACTCGGCGGGGGGTGAGACCCAGTACTTC. This translates into CASSYSAGGETQYF.